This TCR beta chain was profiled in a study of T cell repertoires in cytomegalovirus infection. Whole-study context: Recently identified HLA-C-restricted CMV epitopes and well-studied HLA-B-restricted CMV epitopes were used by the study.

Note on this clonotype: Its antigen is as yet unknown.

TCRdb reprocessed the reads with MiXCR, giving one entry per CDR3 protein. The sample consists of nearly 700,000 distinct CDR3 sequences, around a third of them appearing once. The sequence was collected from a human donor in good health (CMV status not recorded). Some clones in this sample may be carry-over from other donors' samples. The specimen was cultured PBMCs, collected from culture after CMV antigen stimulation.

The CDR3 DNA sequence: TGTGCCAGCAGCTTAGAGGCCACGACGTCTGAAGCTTTCTTT. Its protein is CASSLEATTSEAFF. This chain uses TRBV7-8 with TRBJ1-1; the D is unclear. The germline V and J ends were trimmed by 1 base and 6 bases, with 12 bases remaining between them. The V gene's germline CDR1 is SGHVS and CDR2 FQNEAQ. The CDR3 extends over 14 amino acids.